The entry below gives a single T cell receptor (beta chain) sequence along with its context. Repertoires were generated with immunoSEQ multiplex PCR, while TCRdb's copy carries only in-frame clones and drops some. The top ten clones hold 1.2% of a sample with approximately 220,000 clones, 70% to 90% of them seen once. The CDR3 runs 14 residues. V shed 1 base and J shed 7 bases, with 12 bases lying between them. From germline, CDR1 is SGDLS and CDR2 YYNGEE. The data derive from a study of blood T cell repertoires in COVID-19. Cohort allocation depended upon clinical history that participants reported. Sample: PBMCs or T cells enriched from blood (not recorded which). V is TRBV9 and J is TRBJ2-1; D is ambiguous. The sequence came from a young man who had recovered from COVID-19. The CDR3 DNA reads TGTGCCAGCAGCGTATGGTCCGAGCCGAATGAGCAGTTCTTC. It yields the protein CASSVWSEPNEQFF. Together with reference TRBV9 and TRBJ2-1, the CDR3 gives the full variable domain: DSGVTQTPKHLITATGQRVTLRCSPRSGDLSVYWYQQSLDQGLQFLIQYYNGEERAKGNILERFSAQQFPDLHSELNLSSLELGDSALYFCASSVWSEPNEQFFGPGTRLTVL.